This TCR beta chain is from a study of blood T cells in healthy people across ages. Study outcomes and limitations: In older individuals, TCR beta diversity per million T cells was lower, falling roughly linearly with age.

This clonotype has only one observation. Antigen specificity is unknown. Primed by a sample-barcoded 5' primer and a J-beta primer mix, a second PCR proceeded for roughly 6 to 12 cycles. All cDNA molecules were each tagged by a template-switch adaptor with 12 random nucleotides. MiXCR was run by TCRdb on the 5' RACE reads, yielding one entry per CDR3 protein. The data show fewer than 600,000 distinct CDR3 sequences, 25% to 35% seen once. J gave up 2 bases and V 5 bases, and 9 bases lay outside the gene matches. Per germline, CDR1 SGHTA and CDR2 FQGNSA. This CDR3 region has 15 residues. This same sample was also part of a study on T cells of mothers and their children.

The receptor was derived from a boy aged 2 to 10 in good health. The chain recombines TRBV7-2 with TRBJ2-7, with TRBD2 identical over 7 bases. Sequencing was carried out using blood. CDR3 loop: CASSESMGLTYEQYF. CDR3 coding DNA: TGTGCCAGCAGCGAATCGATGGGACTAACCTACGAGCAGTACTTC.